These 25 T cell receptor beta chains came from one sample sequenced in a study of blood T cell repertoires in COVID-19. Clones were read by immunoSEQ multiplex PCR, and TCRdb kept only the in-frame ones, dropping some. The sample comprises about 140,000 clones, roughly 80% of which are singletons, and approximately 3.5% rests with the top ten. The sample was peripheral blood. These receptors all stem from a man aged 70 or older who had recovered from COVID-19.

V is TRBV10-3 and J is TRBJ1-1; 7 bases are shared with TRBD1. This CDR3 is built from 13 residues. V lost 6 bases and J lost 5; bases outside the gene matches: 6. Germline-derived CDR1 and CDR2 are ENHRY and SYGVKD. The CDR3 nucleotides read TGTGCCATCAGGGAGGGGGCCGAGACTGAAGCTTTCTTT. Translated, it gives CAIREGAETEAFF.

The chain is built from TRBV19 and TRBJ2-3, with TRBD1 matching over 7 bases. CDR1 and CDR2 (germline): LNHDA, SQIVND (reference sequence). This CDR3 spans 16 amino acids. Losses at the gene ends were 8 bases for V and 5 bases for J; bases not matched to a gene: 16. Here the CDR3 DNA reads TGTGCCAGTGCCACGGGACAGACGAGTTCGCGAGATACGCAGTATTTT. Translated, it gives CASATGQTSSRDTQYF. Combining the CDR3 with reference TRBV19 and TRBJ2-3 gives the whole variable domain DGGITQSPKYLFRKEGQNVTLSCEQNLNHDAMYWYRQDPGQGLRLIYYSQIVNDFQKGDIAEGYSVSREKKESFPLTVTSAQKNPTAFYLCASATGQTSSRDTQYFGPGTRLTVL.

This clone occurred a few times. V usage is TRBV4-1 and J usage is TRBJ1-6; no definite D call. With 1 base removed from V and 9 bases from J, the gap between germline ends came to 7 bases. Per germline, CDR1 MGHRA and CDR2 YSYEKL. The CDR3 runs to 13 residues. The CDR3 protein is CASSQVNSSPLHF. The CDR3 region has the DNA TGCGCCAGCAGCCAAGTAAACAGTTCACCCCTCCACTTT.

V is TRBV2 and J is TRBJ2-7; D is possibly TRBD1 (6 bases). The CDR3 totals 15 residues. V lost 3 bases and J 3 bases, leaving 15 bases between the germline ends. In germline, CDR1 is SNHLY, CDR2 FYNNEI. The CDR3 sequence is CASSDGTSLNYEQYF. In DNA, the CDR3 is TGTGCCAGCAGTGACGGGACATCCCTCAACTACGAGCAGTACTTC.

J is TRBJ2-6 and V is TRBV5-4, with D maybe TRBD2 (6 bases). The germline gives CDR1 SGHNT, CDR2 YYREEE (reference sequence). V lost 3 bases and J 4 bases, leaving 14 bases between the germline ends. This CDR3 region has 16 residues. CDR3 amino acids: CASSYGGLAGANVLTF. CDR3 coding DNA: TGTGCCAGCAGCTATGGGGGGTTGGCGGGGGCCAACGTCCTGACTTTC.

The rearrangement uses TRBV7-6 and TRBJ2-3; TRBD2 aligns across 11 bases. The CDR3 contains 16 residues. The germline V gene has CDR1 SGHVS and CDR2 FNYEAQ. The junction had 5 bases not matched to a gene; V was cut back by 6 bases and J by 0 bases. The CDR3 DNA sequence: TGTGCCAGCAGTCGGGGACTAGCGGAAAGCACAGATACGCAGTATTTT. Encoded protein: CASSRGLAESTDTQYF.

This clone was counted a few times. The V gene is TRBV5-1, the J gene TRBJ2-7; TRBD2 is a possible D gene (6 bases). CDR3 length: 13 residues. V lost 0 bases, J lost 6 bases, and 10 bases lay in between. Germline V gene sequence: CDR1 SGHRS, CDR2 YFSETQ. The CDR3 sequence: CASSLAGGFEQYF. CDR3 nucleotides: TGCGCCAGCAGCTTGGCTGGAGGGTTCGAGCAGTACTTC.

The chain recombines TRBV4-3 with TRBJ2-5, with TRBD1 matching 8 bases. The CDR3 is 15 amino acids. J lost 0 bases, V lost 1 base, and 1 base had no gene match. Looked up from germline, CDR1 is LGHNA and CDR2 is YSLEER. This CDR3 is CASSQGTGNQETQYF. CDR3 nucleotide sequence: TGCGCCAGCAGCCAAGGGACAGGGAACCAAGAGACCCAGTACTTC.

The chain is built from TRBV29-1 and TRBJ2-5; 10 nucleotides agree with TRBD2. CDR1 SQVTM and CDR2 ANQGSEA come from the germline V gene. This CDR3 has 16 residues. V gave up 3 bases and J gave up 1 base; unmatched junction bases: 8. CDR3 DNA sequence: TGCAGCGTTGAGGAGCGGGAGGGCCGATTCCAAGAGACCCAGTACTTC. Residues: CSVEEREGRFQETQYF.

This clone has a single count. J is TRBJ1-4 and V is TRBV25-1; D perhaps matches TRBD1 (5 bases). This CDR3 is 14 amino acids long. V dropped 5 bases and J dropped 8 bases, with 15 bases sitting between them. Looked up from germline, CDR1 is MGHDK and CDR2 is SYGVNS. The CDR3 sequence is CASSPGRGVEKLFF. Written as DNA, the CDR3 is TGTGCCAGCAGTCCAGGGCGGGGCGTGGAAAAACTGTTTTTT.

The chain uses TRBV7-6 and TRBJ2-1; 9 bases align to TRBD1. Unmatched junction bases numbered 8, after V lost 1 base and J lost 10 bases. The germline V gene encodes CDR1 SGHVS and CDR2 FNYEAQ. This CDR3 comprises 15 residues. The CDR3 region has the DNA TGTGCCAGCAGCTTAGATGACAGGGGGATGGGGGAGCAGTTCTTC. As protein: CASSLDDRGMGEQFF.

The chain employs TRBV14 and TRBJ2-3; 7 nucleotides agree with TRBD1. Unmatched junction bases numbered 11, after V lost 4 bases and J lost 4 bases. CDR1 SGHDN and CDR2 FVKESK come from the germline V gene. This CDR3 is built from 16 residues. In DNA, the CDR3 is TGTGCCAGCAGCCCGAATACAGGGGCCGCATCAGATACGCAGTATTTT. Residues: CASSPNTGAASDTQYF. Full variable domain (rest looked up from reference TRBV14 and TRBJ2-3): EAGVTQFPSHSVIEKGQTVTLRCDPISGHDNLYWYRRVMGKEIKFLLHFVKESKQDESGMPNNRFLAERTGGTYSTLKVQPAELEDSGVYFCASSPNTGAASDTQYFGPGTRLTVL.

V usage is TRBV9 and J usage is TRBJ2-1, with TRBD2 matching 8 bases. Trimming at V came to 4 bases and at J to 0 bases, leaving 9 bases not matched to a gene. There are 17 residues in the CDR3. Germline assignment: CDR1 SGDLS and CDR2 YYNGEE. The CDR3 DNA reads as TGTGCCAGCAGCCCCCTGACTAGCGTCTCCTCCTACAATGAGCAGTTCTTC. It translates to CASSPLTSVSSYNEQFF.

This chain links TRBV19 with TRBJ2-5; no definite D call. The ends were cut back, 3 bases at V and 1 base at J, with 6 bases in the middle. The CDR3 runs to 13 residues. Germline V gives CDR1 LNHDA, CDR2 SQIVND (reference sequence). This chain's CDR3 is CASSIQVQETQYF. In DNA, the CDR3 is TGTGCCAGTAGTATCCAGGTCCAAGAGACCCAGTACTTC.

The rearrangement links TRBV5-1 to TRBJ2-1, with 12 bases that match TRBD2. This CDR3 comprises 17 residues. V trimming: 4 bases; J trimming: 2 bases; junction bases outside the gene matches: 7. Germline V lookup: CDR1 SGHRS, CDR2 YFSETQ. The CDR3 region has the DNA TGCGCCAGCAGCCTTCGGACTAGCGGGGCCGCCTACAATGAGCAGTTCTTC. It translates to CASSLRTSGAAYNEQFF.

This clone was counted many times. This chain uses TRBV27 with TRBJ1-5; tentative D call: TRBD1 (5 bases). V gave up 5 bases and J gave up 6 bases, with 11 bases separating them. The CDR3 is 13 amino acids. Germline loops: CDR1 MNHEY, CDR2 SMNVEV (reference sequence). The CDR3 loop is CASSRGTFQPQHF. CDR3 coding DNA: TGTGCCAGCAGTCGGGGGACCTTTCAGCCCCAGCATTTT.

This clone was seen a handful of times. The chain links TRBV10-3 to TRBJ2-7, with TRBD2 matching over 9 bases. After removal of 2 bases from V and 12 bases from J, the junction contained 11 bases not matched to a gene. CDR1 is ENHRY, CDR2 SYGVKD, per germline. The CDR3 totals 14 residues. The CDR3 spells CAISERQREATLYF. CDR3 bases: TGTGCCATCAGTGAGAGGCAGCGGGAGGCCACCTTGTACTTC.

The chain is built from TRBV4-3 and TRBJ2-7, with D maybe TRBD2 (5 bases). The V end lost 0 bases, the J end lost 2 bases, and 8 bases lay between the germline ends. The CDR3 runs to 14 residues. Germline lookup yields CDR1 LGHNA and CDR2 YSLEER. The CDR3 DNA is TGCGCCAGCAGCCAAGATCAGACTACCTACGAGCAGTACTTC. Translated: CASSQDQTTYEQYF.

This clone was counted ten times or more. The chain couples TRBV6-6 to TRBJ2-2; tentative D call: TRBD2 (5 bases). The germline V gene encodes CDR1 MNHNY and CDR2 SVGAGI (reference sequence). The CDR3 spans 14 residues. Trimming stripped 2 bases from V and 10 bases from J, with 14 bases between. The chain's CDR3 is CASSYQGLSEELFF. The CDR3 bases are TGTGCCAGCAGTTACCAAGGACTCTCCGAGGAGCTGTTTTTT.

This clone showed up just once. J is TRBJ2-7 and V is TRBV3-1 (or the pseudogene TRBV3-2), with a tentative D call TRBD1 (6 bases). Trimming removed 3 bases from V and 4 bases from J, with 10 bases in between. The CDR3 is 13 residues long. Germline CDR1 LGHDT, CDR2 YNNKEL (reference sequence). CDR3 DNA: TGTGCCAGCAGCCAGGTAACAGGGTACGAGCAGTACTTC. Protein: CASSQVTGYEQYF.

This chain connects TRBV11-2 to TRBJ2-1; 8 bases map to TRBD2. CDR1 and CDR2 from the germline V gene are SGHAT and FQNNGV. The CDR3 sequence is 17 residues long. After removal of 5 bases from V and 9 bases from J, the junction contained 18 bases not matched to a gene. This CDR3 is CASSGGSSAGGLGEQFF. CDR3 coding DNA: TGTGCCAGCAGCGGGGGGTCTAGCGCGGGAGGACTGGGTGAGCAGTTCTTC.

The rearrangement joins TRBV5-5 to TRBJ2-7, with 7 bases that match TRBD1. V was clipped by 2 bases and J by 2 bases; unmatched bases: 7. Germline V gives CDR1 SGHKS, CDR2 YYEKEE (reference sequence). The CDR3 consists of 15 residues. CDR3 nucleotide sequence: TGTGCCAGCAGCTTAGGGGACAGACCGACCTACGAGCAGTACTTC. Its protein is CASSLGDRPTYEQYF.

The chain joins TRBV9 to TRBJ2-6, with 8 bases aligning to TRBD2. From germline, CDR1 is SGDLS and CDR2 YYNGEE. With 0 bases clipped from V and 1 base from J, the junction kept 6 bases outside the gene matches. The CDR3 runs 18 residues. The CDR3 spells CASSVESGSMSGANVLTF. The CDR3 DNA reads TGTGCCAGCAGCGTAGAGAGCGGGAGTATGTCTGGGGCCAACGTCCTGACTTTC.

This rearrangement joins TRBV5-1 to TRBJ2-2; TRBD2 matches at 10 bases. Germline V gene sequence: CDR1 SGHRS, CDR2 YFSETQ. J lost 6 bases, V lost 2 bases, and 7 bases had no gene match. The CDR3 extends over 16 amino acids. CDR3 amino acids: CASSLTSGKIAGELFF. The DNA of the CDR3 is TGCGCCAGCAGCTTAACTAGCGGGAAGATTGCCGGGGAGCTGTTTTTT.

The V gene is TRBV9, the J gene TRBJ2-1; D possibly corresponds to TRBD2 (6 bases). This CDR3 has 15 amino acids. Germline CDR1 is SGDLS and CDR2 is YYNGEE. V lost 3 bases to trimming and J lost 4 bases, with 14 bases between them. The DNA of the CDR3 is TGTGCCAGCAGCGCACCGGGACTCCTATACAATGAGCAGTTCTTC. This codes for CASSAPGLLYNEQFF. The full variable domain, completed using reference TRBV9 and TRBJ2-1, is DSGVTQTPKHLITATGQRVTLRCSPRSGDLSVYWYQQSLDQGLQFLIQYYNGEERAKGNILERFSAQQFPDLHSELNLSSLELGDSALYFCASSAPGLLYNEQFFGPGTRLTVL.